A single sample gave rise to the 4 T cell receptor beta chains below, sequenced in a study of beta chain features in type 1 diabetes (dated by TCRdb to the late 2010s). Library prep was done by the immunoSEQ multiplex PCR assay. The High Capacity cDNA Reverse Transcription Kit was used to reverse transcribe all of the isolated RNA, meaning that expressed TCRB transcripts were what got sequenced. The source is immuneACCESS, and TCRdb retained only in-frame sequences with V and J called. Part of the clones is not carried over; for the studies checked, unresolved V genes explain less than half of this, and the remainder is unexplained. This sample has around 450,000 clones in its table, and about an eighth of those were observed once. Approximately 0.045% of the sample comes from the top ten. The sequenced material came from naive CD4+ T cells from blood. The cell subset or site label corresponds to: true naive CD4+ T cells. These receptors were collected from a woman aged 18-29 years in good health.

This clone was counted only a few times. The rearrangement links TRBV7-2 to TRBJ2-3, with a tentative D call TRBD2 (6 bases). The CDR3 contains 14 residues. V was clipped by 5 bases and J by 4 bases, with 13 bases between them. The germline gives CDR1 SGHTA, CDR2 FQGNSA. As DNA, the CDR3 is TGTGCCAGCAGCGACAGACTAGTTTCAGATACGCAGTATTTT. Amino acid sequence: CASSDRLVSDTQYF.

A few counts support this clone. The chain employs TRBV18 and TRBJ2-3; D unresolved. Germline V lookup: CDR1 KGHSH, CDR2 LQKENI. The CDR3 covers 12 residues. V lost 2 bases and J 4 bases, leaving 4 bases between the germline ends. This CDR3 reads CASSPMADTQYF. DNA of the CDR3: TGTGCCAGCTCACCAATGGCAGATACGCAGTATTTT.

V usage is TRBV7-9 and J usage is TRBJ2-5; D may be TRBD2 (8 bases). Germline V lookup: CDR1 SEHNR, CDR2 FQNEAQ (reference sequence). V was clipped by 8 bases and J by 5 bases, with 15 bases between them. This CDR3 is built from 13 residues. CDR3 residues: CASAGRGLETQYF. The CDR3 DNA reads TGTGCCAGCGCCGGGAGGGGGCTGGAGACCCAGTACTTC.

In its sample, this clone was seen many times. The rearrangement uses TRBV29-1 and TRBJ2-2, with TRBD2 as a possible D gene (5 bases). Germline V gene lookup returns CDR1 SQVTM and CDR2 ANQGSEA. The CDR3 length is 10 residues. CDR3 amino acids: CTGRDGELFF. The CDR3 DNA follows: TGCACCGGACGGGACGGGGAGCTGTTTTTT.